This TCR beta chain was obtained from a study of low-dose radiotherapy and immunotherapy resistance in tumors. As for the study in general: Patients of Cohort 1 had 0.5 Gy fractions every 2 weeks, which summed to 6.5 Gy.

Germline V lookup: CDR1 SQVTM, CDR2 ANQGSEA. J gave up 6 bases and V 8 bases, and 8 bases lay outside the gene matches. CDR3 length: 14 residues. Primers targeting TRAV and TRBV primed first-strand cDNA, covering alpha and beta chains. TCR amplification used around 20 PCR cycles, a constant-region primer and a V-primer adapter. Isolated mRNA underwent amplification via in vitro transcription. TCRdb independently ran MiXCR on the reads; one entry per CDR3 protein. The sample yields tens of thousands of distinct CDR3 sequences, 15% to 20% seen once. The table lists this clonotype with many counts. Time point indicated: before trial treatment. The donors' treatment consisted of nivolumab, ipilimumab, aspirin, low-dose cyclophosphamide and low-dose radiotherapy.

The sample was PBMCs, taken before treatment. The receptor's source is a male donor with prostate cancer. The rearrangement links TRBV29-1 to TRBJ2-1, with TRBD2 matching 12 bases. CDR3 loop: CSLSSGGAFNEQFF. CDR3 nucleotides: TGCAGCCTTTCTAGCGGGGGGGCATTCAATGAGCAGTTCTTC.